The TCR beta chain under discussion was sequenced for a study of fetal regulatory T cell absence and autoimmunity. Study as a whole: The IPEX patients lacked clinical diabetes but had exocrine pancreas autoimmunity. Overall study results and limits: Pancreas and cord blood did not differ much in TRB family usage. Pancreas TCRs were oligoclonally enriched versus cord blood, some clones over 80-fold.

This was a survey-level run. Clones were sequenced by immunoSEQ multiplex PCR, and TCRdb holds only the in-frame ones, with some missing. Seen here are some 46,000 clones, around 85% observed once, and the top ten hold 0.35% to 0.45%. In the case of this clone: Its cognate antigen is unknown.

Germline V gene sequence: CDR1 SGHAT, CDR2 FQNNGV. V lost 0 bases to trimming and J lost 8 bases; unmatched junction nucleotides: 8. The CDR3 length is 16 residues. The chain links TRBV11-2 to TRBJ2-1; TRBD2 matches 9 bases. The sequenced sample was cord blood. This TCR was recovered from a newborn boy with IPEX syndrome. The CDR3, as DNA: TGTGCCAGCAGCTTAGATCTGGGCCTAGCGGGGTATGAGCAGTTCTTC. Residues: CASSLDLGLAGYEQFF.